This T cell receptor (beta chain) emerged from a study of cytomegalovirus exposure and HLA in healthy donors (dated by TCRdb to about 2017). Regarding the research as a whole: An earlier analysis of approximately 600 of the donors reported 250 to 350 Gb of sequence data and some 120 million unique TCR beta sequences from roughly 200 million T cells. About 280 gigabases of sequencing data and around 85 million unique TCR sequences made up an early release that covered roughly 670 HLA-typed donors. The genetic ancestry cluster associated with self-reported Caucasian donors included 65% to 90% of the 300 to 400 genotyped donors. The study aimed to test whether signatures of past pathogen exposure could be identified by cataloging public T cell receptors. The study profiled the T cell repertoires of more than 500 subjects by immunosequencing and related them to cytomegalovirus serostatus. Along with the roughly 670-subject first cohort, a separate validation cohort of over a hundred different subjects was used. The study combined high-throughput TCR immunosequencing, statistical association of individual TCRs with disease status, and machine learning to predict cytomegalovirus infection status. A later analysis re-examined previously published TCR beta repertoires from over 500 donors and added high-resolution HLA genotyping to investigate patterns of TCR occurrence. Rather than drawing on any new phenotypic data, the later analysis identified candidate immune exposures from TCR beta sequences and the way those sequences occurred across donors. In an earlier analysis of roughly 600 of the donors, high-throughput TCR beta sequencing was used to judge whether each TCR beta V gene segment behaved as functional or pseudogenic. Donor age, sex, ethnicity and CMV serostatus were compiled alongside the repertoire data. A later genetic analysis used genome-wide SNP genotypes for about 60% of the roughly 670 donors, treating that subset as a discovery cohort. All discovery cohort repertoires had been generated using a single sequencing platform. Both class I and class II loci were covered by HLA typing, at four-digit resolution. The number of typed donors differed by locus: about 620-630 for A, B, C, DRB1 and DQB1; some 540 for DQA1; 606 for DPA1; and 400 to 480 for DPB1. A handful of DR-DQ haplotypes were handled as single units for association and clustering because linkage in the cohort was strong. Across approximately 420 genotyped donors of the cohort, an average of roughly 200,000 unique TCR beta nucleotide sequences per donor were sequenced, and roughly 20% of those sequences were non-productive. Summary of the overall study and its limitations: According to a later analysis, most CMV-associated TCR beta chains appeared to be HLA-restricted, and the HLA associations seemed to be driven largely by CMV exposure. Because counts were too low, about 17 rarely observed V segments, including chromosome 9 orphons, were excluded from the earlier analysis of around 590 of the donors. The sequencing pipeline was judged likely to have produced a cluster of highly shared sequence variants as a technical artifact. Compared with the 666-donor mean, donors in an Asian-associated ancestry cluster had fewer N-insertions in productive TCRs, according to a later genetic analysis. A few of the identified cytomegalovirus-associated TCR beta chains were confirmed in vitro to be specific for cytomegalovirus antigens. The presence/absence analyses assumed that sequencing depth was roughly uniform across donors, and that assumption may not be true. When HLA alleles, especially DR and DQ, strongly co-occurred, TCR associations were difficult to assign to individual alleles. According to a later analysis, TCR association rates differed among HLA loci, with DRB1 alleles showing the most associated TCRs and HLA-C alleles showing the fewest. Correlated functional status among segregating V segments might reflect linkage disequilibrium, but an unknown experimental factor could not be ruled out. A total of about 180 TCR beta chains were listed by the study as associated with cytomegalovirus. According to the authors, the approach could potentially be generalized to other disease states and immunological phenotypes. The classifier was reported to diagnose cytomegalovirus status with high specificity and sensitivity in both the original and validation cohorts. Most TCR sequences were seen in very few donors, while some public TCRs were found in many individuals. In a later analysis, several top co-occurrence clusters were reported to appear linked to parvovirus B19, influenza, CMV and Epstein-Barr virus. Specific HLA alleles were associated with roughly 17,000 TCR beta sequences at a false discovery rate of 0.05 in a later analysis. In an earlier analysis of approximately 590 of the donors, most TCR beta V segments were observed in productive rearrangements about 87% or about 30% of the time, broadly matching IMGT annotations. A further reported finding was that TCR beta sequences accurately predicted the HLA-A and HLA-B alleles for most subjects in the first cohort. V-gene and J-gene trimming of TCR beta chains was associated with a missense DCLRE1C variant in a later genetic analysis, and the association was replicated in an independent cohort. HLA typing was unavailable for some donors at each locus, so association tests used only the typed subset. Immune exposure information for the cohort was limited to CMV serostatus. Some IMGT-functional V segments, including TRBV6-2 and TRBV6-3, could not be distinguished by the 87-base-pair reads and were therefore excluded. In this cohort, only TCR beta chains were sequenced, and detectable features were limited by the absence of alpha or paired-chain data. In a later analysis, HLA-associated TCR beta chains were found to be more clonally expanded and to have lower generation probabilities than equally common non-associated chains.

A note on this clone: Its recognized antigen is unknown. There are no base qualities to consult, and no much larger clone falls within one base.

Ends trimmed: V by 1 base, J by 4 bases; bases unmatched to a gene: 3. Measured from the cysteine to the phenylalanine, the CDR3 is 13 residues long. Left in the record is the CDR3 DNA by itself, 39 bases read in frame from the first base. Reading the germline V gene (reference sequence) gives CDR1 GTSNPN and CDR2 SVGIG. The cohort comprised hundreds of healthy bone marrow donors. Cohort members were all nominally healthy when sampled, although unrecorded immune exposures were likely present. The donor tested CMV seronegative, placing the donor among the 350 to 400 seronegative members of the cohort. Each donor provided a peripheral blood sample, and peripheral blood mononuclear cells were used for TCR beta sequencing. The Qiagen DNeasy Blood Extraction Kit was used to extract genomic DNA from the blood cell samples. Preparation of the library involved the immunoSEQ multiplex PCR assay. For the multiplex PCR, a mixture combining 60 forward primers for TCR Vbeta segments and 13 reverse primers for TCR Jbeta segments was used. The CDR3 region of rearranged TCR beta genes was amplified from genomic DNA with a multiplex PCR assay. Amplified TCR beta libraries were sequenced as 87-base-pair reads on the Illumina HiSeq System. For the original study's pipeline: A later analysis counted some 80 million unique TCR beta chains across the approximately 700 repertoires, and roughly 10 million of these chains were shared by at least two donors. Raw reads were error-corrected and collapsed into unique sequences with a nearest-neighbor algorithm that merged closely related sequences to remove PCR and sequencing errors. CDR3 sequences were aligned to IMGT reference sequences to assign V, D and J gene segments. For a sequence to be retained, at least a six-nucleotide match to both a V gene segment and a J gene segment was required. Rearrangements were classified as productive when the CDR3 lacked stop codons and remained in frame with V and J, and all other rearrangements were classified as non-productive. CDR3 was defined according to IMGT convention as the region running from the second conserved V-encoded cysteine to the conserved J-encoded phenylalanine. Sequences without an unambiguous match to a single V gene segment were excluded from the earlier analysis of several hundred of the donors. An earlier analysis of roughly 590 of the donors called V segments functional above 56.7% productive rearrangements and segregating when the between-donor standard deviation exceeded 5%. To diagnose cytomegalovirus status from the catalog of TCR beta chain sequences, a statistical classification framework was built. In a later analysis, V and J genes were assigned by comparing TCR nucleotide sequences against IMGT/GENE-DB human TR gene sequences. A later analysis assigned CDR3 sequences and most-parsimonious VDJ recombination scenarios with the TCRdist pipeline. In a later analysis, every TCR beta chain was defined by the combination of its CDR3 amino acid sequence and its V-gene family, and reads without a unique V-gene family were dropped. As a way to deal with suspected cross-contamination and a sequencing artifact, a later analysis dropped 640 or so nucleotide sequences that were highly shared and had low generation probability. For each public chain, a later analysis derived a clonal expansion index from normalized ranks of inferred template counts within each repertoire. A later analysis computed generation probabilities with a VDJ recombination model fitted to out-of-frame rearrangements, and checked the results against IGoR. In a later analysis, TCR-TCR, TCR-HLA and TCR-CMV co-occurrence was scored with hypergeometric tests, and a repertoire-size bias correction was applied to TCR pairs. False discovery rates were estimated in a later analysis by permuting HLA or CMV assignments 20 times. In a later analysis, co-occurring TCRs were grouped with DBSCAN, and TCRdist sequence similarity was added when clustering was performed within HLA-allele-positive subsets. Co-occurrence clustering excluded repertoires with fewer than 30,000 or more than 120,000 public chains, plus five with anomalous nucleotide sharing. The table comes from immuneACCESS by way of TCRdb, which keeps in-frame sequences with V and J called. Part of the clones is missing from these tables; in studies checked, under half for an unresolved V gene and the rest for unknown reasons. V and J calls and clone size are as listed in that table; D and trimming were resolved from the DNA. For this sample there are about 110,000 clones; about three quarters appear just once. The ten largest clones capture 7.8% of the sample.

The chain couples TRBV30 to TRBJ2-5; the junction holds 7 bases that match TRBD2. This clonotype was obtained from a man aged 25 to 45 in good health and CMV-seronegative. The source material was PBMCs. The CDR3: CAWSASGGETQYF. The DNA is TGTGCCTGGAGTGCGTCGGGGGGAGAGACCCAGTACTTC.